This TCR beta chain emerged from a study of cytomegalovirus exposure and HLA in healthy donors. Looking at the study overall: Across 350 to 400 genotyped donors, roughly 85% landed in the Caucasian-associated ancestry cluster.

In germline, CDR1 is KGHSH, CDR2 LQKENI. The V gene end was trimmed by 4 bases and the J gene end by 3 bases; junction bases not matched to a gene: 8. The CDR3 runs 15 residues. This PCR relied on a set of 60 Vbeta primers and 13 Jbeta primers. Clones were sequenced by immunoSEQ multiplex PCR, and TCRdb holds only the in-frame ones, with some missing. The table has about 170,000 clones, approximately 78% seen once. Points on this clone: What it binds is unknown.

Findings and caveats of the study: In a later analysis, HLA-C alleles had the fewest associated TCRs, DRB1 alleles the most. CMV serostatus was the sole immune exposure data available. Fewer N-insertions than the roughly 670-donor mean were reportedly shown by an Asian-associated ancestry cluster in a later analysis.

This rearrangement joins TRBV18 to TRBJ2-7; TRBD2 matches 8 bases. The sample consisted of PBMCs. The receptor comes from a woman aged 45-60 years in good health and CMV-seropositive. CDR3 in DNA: TGTGCCAGCTCACGCGAGCGGGGGTCCATCTACGAGCAGTACTTC. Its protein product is CASSRERGSIYEQYF.